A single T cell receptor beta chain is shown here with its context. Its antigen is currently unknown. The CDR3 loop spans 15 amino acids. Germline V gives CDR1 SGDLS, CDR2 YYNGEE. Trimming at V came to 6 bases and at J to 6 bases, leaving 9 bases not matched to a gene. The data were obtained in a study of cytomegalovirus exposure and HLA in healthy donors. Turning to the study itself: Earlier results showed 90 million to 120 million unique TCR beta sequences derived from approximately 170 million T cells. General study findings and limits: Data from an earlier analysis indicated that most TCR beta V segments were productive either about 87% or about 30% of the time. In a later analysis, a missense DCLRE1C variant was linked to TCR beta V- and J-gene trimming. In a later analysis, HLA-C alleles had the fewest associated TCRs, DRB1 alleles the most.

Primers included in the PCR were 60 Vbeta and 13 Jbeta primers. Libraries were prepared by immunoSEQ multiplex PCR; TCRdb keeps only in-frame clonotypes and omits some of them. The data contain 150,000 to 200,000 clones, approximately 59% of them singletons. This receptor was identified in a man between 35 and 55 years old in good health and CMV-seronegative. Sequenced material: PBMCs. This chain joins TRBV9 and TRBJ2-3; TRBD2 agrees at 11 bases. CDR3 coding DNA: TGTGCCAGCACTCATAGCGGGGGGGCATCTGATACGCAGTATTTT. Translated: CASTHSGGASDTQYF.